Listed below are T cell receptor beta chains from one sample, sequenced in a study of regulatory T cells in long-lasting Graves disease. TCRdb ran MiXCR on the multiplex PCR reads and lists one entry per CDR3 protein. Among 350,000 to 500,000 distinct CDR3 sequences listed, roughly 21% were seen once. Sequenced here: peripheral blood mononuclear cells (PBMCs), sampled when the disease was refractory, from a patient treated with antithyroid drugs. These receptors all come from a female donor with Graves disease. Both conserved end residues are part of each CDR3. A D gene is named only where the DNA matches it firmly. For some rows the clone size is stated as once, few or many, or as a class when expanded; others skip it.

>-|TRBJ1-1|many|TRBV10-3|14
CAISESRGSAGAFF
TGTGCCATCAGTGAGTCGAGAGGCTCCGCCGGAGCTTTCTTT
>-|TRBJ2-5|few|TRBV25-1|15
CASSDSQGNFETQYF
TGTGCCAGCAGTGACTCACAGGGCAACTTCGAGACCCAGTACTTC
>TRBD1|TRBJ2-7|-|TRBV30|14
CAWSPGTGNYEQYF
TGTGCCTGGAGTCCCGGGACAGGGAACTACGAGCAGTACTTC
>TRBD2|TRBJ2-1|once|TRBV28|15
CASSPSGRKHNEQFF
TGTGCCAGCAGTCCTAGCGGGAGGAAGCACAATGAGCAGTTCTTC
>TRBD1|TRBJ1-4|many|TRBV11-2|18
CASSLGGGQDATNEKLFF
TGTGCCAGCAGCTTAGGAGGGGGACAGGACGCAACTAATGAAAAACTGTTTTTT
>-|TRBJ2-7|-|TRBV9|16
CASSPVLRDSIYEQYF
TGTGCCAGCAGCCCCGTGTTGCGGGACAGTATCTACGAGCAGTACTTC
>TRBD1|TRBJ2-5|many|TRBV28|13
CASTGTGSETQYF
TGTGCCAGCACGGGGACAGGATCCGAGACCCAGTACTTC
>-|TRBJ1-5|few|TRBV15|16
CATSRGSTGRDQPQHF
TGTGCCACCAGCAGAGGATCTACCGGGCGGGATCAGCCCCAGCATTTT
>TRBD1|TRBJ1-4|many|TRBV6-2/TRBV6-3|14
CASKGQGVYEKLFF
TGTGCCAGCAAGGGACAGGGGGTTTATGAAAAACTGTTTTTT
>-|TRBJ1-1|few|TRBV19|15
CASSTQGGGRVEAFF
TGTGCCAGTAGTACTCAAGGAGGCGGGCGGGTGGAGGCTTTCTTT
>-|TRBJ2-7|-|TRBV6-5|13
CASSSRGTYEQYF
TGTGCCAGCAGTTCGCGAGGGACCTACGAGCAGTACTTC
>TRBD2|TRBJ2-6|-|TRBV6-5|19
CASSYLTSGPKTGANVLTF
TGTGCCAGCAGTTATTTGACTAGCGGGCCCAAAACTGGGGCCAACGTCCTGACTTTC
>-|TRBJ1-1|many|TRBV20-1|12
CSASDTNTEAFF
TGCAGTGCTAGTGACACGAACACTGAAGCTTTCTTT
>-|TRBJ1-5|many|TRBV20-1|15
CSAKGGARSNQPQHF
TGCAGTGCAAAGGGGGGGGCGCGAAGCAATCAGCCCCAGCATTTT
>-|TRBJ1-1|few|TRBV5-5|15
CASSLLGGRDTEAFF
TGTGCCAGCAGCTTGTTAGGGGGAAGGGACACTGAAGCTTTCTTT
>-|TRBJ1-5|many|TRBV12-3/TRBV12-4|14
CASSFTGSNQPQHF
TGTGCCAGCAGTTTTACCGGGAGCAATCAGCCCCAGCATTTT
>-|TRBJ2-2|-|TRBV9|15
CASSPSRVNTGELFF
TGTGCCAGCAGCCCGAGCAGGGTAAACACCGGGGAGCTGTTTTTT
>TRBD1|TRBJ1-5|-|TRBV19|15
CASSLTGRINQPQHF
TGTGCCAGTAGTCTGACAGGGCGTATCAATCAGCCCCAGCATTTT
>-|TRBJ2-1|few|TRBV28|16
CASSSIYSGLYNEQFF
TGTGCCAGCAGTTCTATATACTCGGGACTCTACAATGAGCAGTTCTTC
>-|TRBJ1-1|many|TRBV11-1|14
CASSLRGKNTEAFF
TGTGCCAGCTCCCTACGGGGAAAGAACACTGAAGCTTTCTTT
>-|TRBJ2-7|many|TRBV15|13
CATSNRGNYEQYF
TGTGCCACCAGCAATAGGGGCAACTACGAGCAGTACTTC